Listed here are 15 T cell receptor beta chains from one sample, sequenced in a study of blood T cell repertoires in COVID-19 (dated by TCRdb to about 2020). Library creation used the immunoSEQ multiplex PCR assay. Entries here come from immuneACCESS through TCRdb and include only in-frame sequences with V and J called. Some clones fail to appear in such tables; in the studies checked, an unresolved V gene covers under half of the shortfall, and the cause of the remainder is unknown. Within this sample are some 260,000 clones, with around 89% of them counted one time only. The ten largest clones capture roughly 8.3% of the sample. The material sequenced was PBMCs or T cells enriched from blood (not recorded which). The receptor source for this set is a middle-aged man who had recovered from COVID-19.

The genes are TRBV6-1 and TRBJ1-1, with D tentatively TRBD1 (5 bases). V dropped 3 bases and J dropped 4 bases, with 6 bases sitting between them. Germline CDR1 reads MNHNS; CDR2 reads SASEGT. The CDR3 runs to 12 residues. Here the CDR3 reads CASSDRVTEAFF. CDR3 in DNA: TGTGCCAGCAGTGACAGGGTCACTGAAGCTTTCTTT.

The rearrangement uses TRBV5-8 and TRBJ1-5; perhaps TRBD1 as D (5 bases). The CDR3 contains 16 residues. Trimming stripped 4 bases from V and 6 bases from J, with 20 bases between. Germline CDR1 is SGHTS and CDR2 is YDEGEE. In DNA form, the CDR3 reads TGTGCCAGCAGCCCCGGGACGCTGGGGGGTTCTCAGCCCCAGCATTTT. Translating it yields CASSPGTLGGSQPQHF.

The CDR3 bases are TGTGCCAGCTCGCAAACAGACAGTCGCAATCAGCCCCAGCATTTT. Protein sequence: CASSQTDSRNQPQHF. V usage is TRBV18 and J usage is TRBJ1-5, with D possibly TRBD1 on 5 matching bases. The CDR3 length is 15 residues. CDR1 KGHSH and CDR2 LQKENI come from the germline V gene. V shed 6 bases and J shed 2 bases, with 14 bases lying between them.

V usage is TRBV7-8 and J usage is TRBJ2-2, with 7 bases matching TRBD1. The CDR3 extends over 17 amino acids. V gave up 0 bases and J gave up 7 bases; unmatched junction bases: 11. The germline V gene has CDR1 SGHVS and CDR2 FQNEAQ. This chain's CDR3 is CASSLAKGARPFGELFF. The CDR3 coding sequence is TGTGCCAGCAGCTTAGCGAAGGGGGCGCGACCCTTCGGGGAGCTGTTTTTT.

The J gene is TRBJ1-2, the V gene TRBV6-2 or TRBV6-3; TRBD1 aligns across 8 bases. Trimming at V came to 2 bases and at J to 4 bases, leaving 3 bases not matched to a gene. The CDR3 covers 14 residues. Germline loops: CDR1 MNHEY, CDR2 SVGEGT. This chain's CDR3 is CASSYTTGAYGYTF. The CDR3 region has the DNA TGTGCCAGCAGTTACACGACAGGGGCCTATGGCTACACCTTC.

This rearrangement joins TRBV19 to TRBJ1-1; D is perhaps TRBD1 (5 bases). The germline V and J ends were trimmed by 3 bases and 1 base, with 6 bases remaining between them. In germline, CDR1 is LNHDA, CDR2 SQIVND (reference sequence). The CDR3 runs to 13 residues. CDR3 in amino acids: CASSMTENTEAFF. CDR3 nucleotide sequence: TGTGCCAGTAGTATGACAGAGAACACTGAAGCTTTCTTT.

This sequence joins TRBV27 and TRBJ2-5, with 7 positions matching TRBD2. Germline V gene lookup returns CDR1 MNHEY and CDR2 SMNVEV (reference sequence). This CDR3 is 15 amino acids long. Germline trimming cut 5 bases from V and 2 bases from J; bases unmatched to any gene: 8. As DNA, the CDR3 is TGTGCCAGCAGTGGAAGGACTAGTAGGCAAGAGACCCAGTACTTC. Its translation: CASSGRTSRQETQYF.

In regard to this clone: Other DNA sequences of this sample code for an identical CDR3. The V and J genes are TRBV10-1 and TRBJ1-1; possibly TRBD1 for D (6 bases). The CDR3 contains 13 residues. Germline V gene data show CDR1 as WNHNN and CDR2 as SYGVQD (reference sequence). Trimming took 6 bases from V and 0 from J, leaving 8 bases between them. DNA of the CDR3: TGCGCCAGCAGGCAGGGGTTGAACACTGAAGCTTTCTTT. It is translated as CASRQGLNTEAFF.

The chain links TRBV3-1 (or the pseudogene TRBV3-2) to TRBJ1-3, with 7 nucleotides matching TRBD1. This CDR3 has 15 amino acids. V lost 3 bases, J lost 1 base, and 3 bases stayed unmatched. Germline CDR1 reads LGHDT; CDR2 reads YNNKEL (reference sequence). The CDR3 sequence is CASSQMTGSGNTIYF. The CDR3 nucleotides read TGTGCCAGCAGCCAGATGACAGGGTCTGGAAACACCATATATTTT.

V and J are TRBV7-2 and TRBJ1-1, with D uncertain. The CDR3 is 11 amino acids. Germline assignment: CDR1 SGHTA and CDR2 FQGNSA. The V and J ends lost 5 bases and 4 bases respectively, with 5 bases between them. CDR3 DNA: TGTGCCAGCAGCCCTATCACTGAAGCTTTCTTT. Translated, it gives CASSPITEAFF.

The rearrangement joins TRBV25-1 to TRBJ2-2; 8 nucleotides align to TRBD1. This CDR3 spans 16 amino acids. Germline V gene data show CDR1 as MGHDK and CDR2 as SYGVNS. The V segment lost 3 bases and the J segment 6 bases; nucleotides outside the gene matches: 9. The CDR3 loop reads CASSDNTGGYAGELFF. The DNA for the CDR3 is TGTGCCAGCAGTGATAACACAGGGGGTTACGCCGGGGAGCTGTTTTTT.

This chain uses TRBV15 with TRBJ2-7; 8 positions match TRBD2. The CDR3 runs 16 residues. J gave up 9 bases and V 4 bases, and 17 bases lay outside the gene matches. Per germline, CDR1 LNHNV and CDR2 YYDKDF (reference sequence). CDR3 residues: CATSTAQGLEYGWQYF. Here the CDR3 DNA reads TGTGCCACCAGCACAGCCCAGGGACTAGAATATGGTTGGCAGTACTTC.

The chain couples TRBV2 to TRBJ1-1, with a tentative D call TRBD1 (6 bases). The CDR3 spans 15 residues. Germline CDR1 is SNHLY and CDR2 is FYNNEI. V was clipped by 4 bases and J by 2 bases, with 14 bases between them. CDR3 residues: CASSAPDRFNTEAFF. CDR3 bases: TGTGCCAGCAGTGCCCCGGACAGATTTAACACTGAAGCTTTCTTT.

The V gene is TRBV9, the J gene TRBJ1-1; maybe TRBD1 (5 bases). Germline V gene data show CDR1 as SGDLS and CDR2 as YYNGEE. The CDR3 runs 13 residues. Trimming cost V 3 bases and J 5 bases, with 11 bases left between them. Written as DNA, the CDR3 is TGTGCCAGCAGCGGAGATCAGGGAACTGAAGCTTTCTTT. This gives the protein CASSGDQGTEAFF.

This clone was observed many times. The V gene is TRBV11-3, the J gene TRBJ2-1; 7 bases are shared with TRBD1. The length of the CDR3 is 12 residues. The germline gives CDR1 SGHNT, CDR2 YENEEA. With 5 bases clipped from V and 7 bases from J, the junction kept 2 bases outside the gene matches. The CDR3, as DNA: TGTGCCAGCAGCCAACAGGGGAATGAGCAGTTCTTC. Its protein is CASSQQGNEQFF.